This entry features one TCR beta chain sequence. Antigen: not known. Some clones are missing from TCRdb's copy, which holds only in-frame ones; the method was immunoSEQ multiplex PCR. The repertoire holds 21,000 or so clones, with approximately 93% as singletons. The data were obtained in a study of regulatory and conventional T cells in RAG deficiency. Genomic DNA came from blood conventional CD4+ T cells gated CD25-low CD127-high. CDR1 is SGHNT, CDR2 YYREEE, per germline (reference sequence). The CDR3 sequence is 18 residues long. V dropped 0 bases and J dropped 2; count of bases not matched to a gene: 5. Broader study findings: Patient subsets had shorter CDR3s; Omenn Treg-Tconv overlap exceeded 85%. Shannon entropy fell and Simpson indices rose in RAG-deficient patients.

These records were also assigned to another study, of regulatory T cells. As that report states: The PCR used 52 TRBV and 13 TRBJ primers. Regulatory T cells showed the strongest V-J pair restriction and V/J gene skewing among patient repertoires.

The gene calls are TRBV5-4 and TRBJ2-6; 10 bases align to TRBD1. The sequence came from a human donor in good health. Sample: CD4+ T cells sorted from blood. The CDR3 reads CASSLDGQGEAGANVLTF. The DNA of the CDR3 is TGTGCCAGCAGCTTGGATGGACAGGGGGAGGCTGGGGCCAACGTCCTGACTTTC.